This T cell receptor (beta chain) was recorded in a study of T cells in Graves' hyperthyroidism and ophthalmopathy. Every diagnosis used clinical symptoms, serum thyroxine and TRAb, thyroid ultrasound and orbital computed tomography. This clonotype was counted ten times or more. RNA transcripts yielded amplified TCR beta CDR3 regions. During a first-round RT-PCR of the TCR CDR3, the HTBI primer set was used. TCRdb re-derived calls from the multiplex PCR reads in MiXCR, one entry per CDR3 protein. The table lists under 650,000 distinct CDR3 sequences, around 15% of them singletons. Trimming left V 3 bases short and J 1 base short, with 6 bases between. The CDR3 extends over 13 amino acids.

This sequence joins TRBV12-3 or TRBV12-4 and TRBJ1-1; no clear D gene. The sample was blood. The receptor was derived from a woman in her 30s with Graves' hyperthyroidism. In DNA, the CDR3 is TGTGCCAGCAGTTTTAGAGAGAACACTGAAGCTTTCTTT. It codes for CASSFRENTEAFF.